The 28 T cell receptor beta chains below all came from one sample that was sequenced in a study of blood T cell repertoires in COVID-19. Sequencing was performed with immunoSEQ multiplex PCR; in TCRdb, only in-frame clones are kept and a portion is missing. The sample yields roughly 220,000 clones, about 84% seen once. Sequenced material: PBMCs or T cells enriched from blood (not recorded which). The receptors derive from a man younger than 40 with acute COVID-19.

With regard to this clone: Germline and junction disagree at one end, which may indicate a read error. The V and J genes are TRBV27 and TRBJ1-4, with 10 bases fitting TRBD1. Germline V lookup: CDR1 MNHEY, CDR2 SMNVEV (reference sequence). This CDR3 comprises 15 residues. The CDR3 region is CASSLSGQGYGKLFF. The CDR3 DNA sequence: TGTGCCAGCAGCTTATCGGGACAGGGGTATGGAAAACTGTTTTTT. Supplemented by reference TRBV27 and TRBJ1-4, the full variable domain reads EAQVTQNPRYLITVTGKKLTVTCSQNMNHEYMSWYRQDPGLGLRQIYYSMNVEVTDKGDVPEGYKVSRKEKRNFPLILESPSPNQTSLYFCASSLSGQGYGKLFFGSGTQLSVL.

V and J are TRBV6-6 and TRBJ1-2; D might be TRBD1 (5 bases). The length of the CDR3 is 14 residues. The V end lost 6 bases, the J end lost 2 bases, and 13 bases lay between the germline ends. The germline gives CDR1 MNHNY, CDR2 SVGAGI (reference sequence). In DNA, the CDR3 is TGTGCCAGCAGGTTCGACAGTTCCAACTATGGCTACACCTTC. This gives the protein CASRFDSSNYGYTF.

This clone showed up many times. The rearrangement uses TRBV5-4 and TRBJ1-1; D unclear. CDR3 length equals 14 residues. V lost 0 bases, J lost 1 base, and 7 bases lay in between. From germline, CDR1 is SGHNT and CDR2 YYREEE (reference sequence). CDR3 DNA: TGTGCCAGCAGCTTGGTCGCGGGGAACACTGAAGCTTTCTTT. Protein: CASSLVAGNTEAFF.

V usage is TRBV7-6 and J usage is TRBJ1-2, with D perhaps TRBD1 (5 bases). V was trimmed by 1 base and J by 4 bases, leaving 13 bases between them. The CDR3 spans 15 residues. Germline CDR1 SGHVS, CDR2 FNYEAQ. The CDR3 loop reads CASSLGGGVGYGYTF. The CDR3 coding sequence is TGTGCCAGCAGCTTAGGGGGGGGAGTGGGCTATGGCTACACCTTC.

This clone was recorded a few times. The CDR3 is CASNNRRGGQETQYF. CDR3 nucleotide sequence: TGTGCCAGCAATAACAGAAGGGGGGGACAAGAGACCCAGTACTTC. This rearrangement joins TRBV6-5 to TRBJ2-5, with TRBD2 as a possible D gene (7 bases). V lost 7 bases and J 2 bases, leaving 17 bases between the germline ends. CDR3 size: 15 residues. From germline, CDR1 is MNHEY and CDR2 SVGAGI.

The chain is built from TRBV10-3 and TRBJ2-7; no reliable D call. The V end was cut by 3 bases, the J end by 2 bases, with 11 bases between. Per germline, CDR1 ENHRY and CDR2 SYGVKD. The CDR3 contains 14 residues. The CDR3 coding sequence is TGTGCCATCAGTGAAGCACGGAGAACCTACGAGCAGTACTTC. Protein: CAISEARRTYEQYF.

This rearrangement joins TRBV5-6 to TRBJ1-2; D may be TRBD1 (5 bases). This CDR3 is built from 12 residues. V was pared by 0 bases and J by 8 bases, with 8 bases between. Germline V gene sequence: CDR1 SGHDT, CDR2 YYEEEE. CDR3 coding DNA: TGTGCCAGCAGCTTGGGGGGCGACGGCTACACCTTC. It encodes CASSLGGDGYTF.

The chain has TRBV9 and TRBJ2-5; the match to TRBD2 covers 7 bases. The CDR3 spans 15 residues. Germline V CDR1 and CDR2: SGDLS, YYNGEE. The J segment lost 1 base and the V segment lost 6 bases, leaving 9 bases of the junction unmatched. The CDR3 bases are TGTGCCAGCAATTCCGGCTCGGGGGGCCAAGAGACCCAGTACTTC. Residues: CASNSGSGGQETQYF.

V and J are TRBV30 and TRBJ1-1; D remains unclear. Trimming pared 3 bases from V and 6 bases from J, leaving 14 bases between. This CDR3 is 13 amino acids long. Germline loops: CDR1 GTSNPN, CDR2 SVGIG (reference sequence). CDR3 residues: CAWRLGGFAEAFF. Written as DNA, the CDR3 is TGTGCCTGGAGACTAGGAGGTTTCGCTGAAGCTTTCTTT.

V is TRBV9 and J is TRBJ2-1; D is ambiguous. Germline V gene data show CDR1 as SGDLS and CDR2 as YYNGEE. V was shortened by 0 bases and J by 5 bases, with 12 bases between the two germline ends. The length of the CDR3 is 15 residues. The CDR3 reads CASSVAYSPNNEQFF. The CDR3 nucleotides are TGTGCCAGCAGCGTAGCCTATAGCCCCAACAATGAGCAGTTCTTC.

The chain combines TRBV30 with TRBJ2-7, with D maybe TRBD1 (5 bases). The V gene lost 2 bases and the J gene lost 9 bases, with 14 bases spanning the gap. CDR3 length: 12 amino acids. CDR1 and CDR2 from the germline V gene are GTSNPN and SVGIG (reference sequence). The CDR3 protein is CAWSITGTRQYF. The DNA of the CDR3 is TGTGCCTGGAGTATAACAGGTACGAGGCAGTACTTC. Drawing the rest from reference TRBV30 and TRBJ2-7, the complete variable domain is SQTIHQWPATLVQPVGSPLSLECTVEGTSNPNLYWYRQAAGRGLQLLFYSVGIGQISSEVPQNLSASRPQDRQFILSSKKLLLSDSGFYLCAWSITGTRQYFGPGTRLTVT.

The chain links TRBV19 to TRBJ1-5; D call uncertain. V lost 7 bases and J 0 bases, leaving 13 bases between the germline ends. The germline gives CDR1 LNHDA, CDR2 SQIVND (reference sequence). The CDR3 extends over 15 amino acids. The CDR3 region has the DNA TGTGCCAGTACCCTGGAGCGGAATAGCAATCAGCCCCAGCATTTT. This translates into CASTLERNSNQPQHF.

This chain's CDR3 is CSVVHSRSRKSYEQYF. The CDR3 bases are TGCAGCGTTGTGCACAGCCGCTCGAGAAAATCCTACGAGCAGTACTTC. V is TRBV29-1 and J is TRBJ2-7, with D uncertain. Germline CDR1 is SQVTM and CDR2 is ANQGSEA. CDR3 length: 16 residues. V lost 4 bases to trimming and J lost 1 base, with 20 bases between them.

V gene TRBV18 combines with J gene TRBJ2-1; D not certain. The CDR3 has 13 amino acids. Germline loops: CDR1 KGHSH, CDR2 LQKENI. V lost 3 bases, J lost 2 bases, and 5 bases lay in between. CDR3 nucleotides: TGTGCCAGCTCACCCTCCGCCTACAATGAGCAGTTCTTC. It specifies CASSPSAYNEQFF. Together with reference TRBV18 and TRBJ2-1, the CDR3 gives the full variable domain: NAGVMQNPRHLVRRRGQEARLRCSPMKGHSHVYWYRQLPEEGLKFMVYLQKENIIDESGMPKERFSAEFPKEGPSILRIQQVVRGDSAAYFCASSPSAYNEQFFGPGTRLTVL.

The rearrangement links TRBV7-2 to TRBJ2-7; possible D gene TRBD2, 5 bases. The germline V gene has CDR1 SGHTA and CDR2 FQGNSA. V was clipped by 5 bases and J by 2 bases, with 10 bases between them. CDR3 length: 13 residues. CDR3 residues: CASSNGVTYEQYF. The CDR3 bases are TGTGCCAGCAGCAACGGGGTTACCTACGAGCAGTACTTC. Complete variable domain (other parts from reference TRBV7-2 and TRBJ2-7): GAGVSQSPSNKVTEKGKDVELRCDPISGHTALYWYRQSLGQGLEFLIYFQGNSAPDKSGLPSDRFSAERTGGSVSTLTIQRTQQEDSAVYLCASSNGVTYEQYFGPGTRLTVT.

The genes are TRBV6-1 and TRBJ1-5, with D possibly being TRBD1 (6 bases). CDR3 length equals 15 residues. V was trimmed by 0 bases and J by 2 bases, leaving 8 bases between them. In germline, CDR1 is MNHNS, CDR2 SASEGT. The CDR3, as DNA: TGTGCCAGCAGTGAAGCAGAGGGGGGCAATCAGCCCCAGCATTTT. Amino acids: CASSEAEGGNQPQHF.

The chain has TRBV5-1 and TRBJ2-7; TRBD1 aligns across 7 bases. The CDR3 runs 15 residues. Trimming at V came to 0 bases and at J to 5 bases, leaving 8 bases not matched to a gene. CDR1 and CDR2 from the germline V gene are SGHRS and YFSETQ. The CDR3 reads CASSLATGRFDEQYF. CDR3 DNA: TGCGCCAGCAGCTTGGCGACAGGGAGATTCGACGAGCAGTACTTC.

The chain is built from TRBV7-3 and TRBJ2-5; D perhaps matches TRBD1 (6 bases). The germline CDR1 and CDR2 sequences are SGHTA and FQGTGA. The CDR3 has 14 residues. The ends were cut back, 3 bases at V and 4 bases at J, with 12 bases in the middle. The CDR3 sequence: CASSFTGTGETQYF. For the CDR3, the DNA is TGTGCCAGCAGCTTTACAGGGACGGGAGAGACCCAGTACTTC. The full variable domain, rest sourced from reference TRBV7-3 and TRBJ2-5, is GAGVSQTPSNKVTEKGKYVELRCDPISGHTALYWYRQSLGQGPEFLIYFQGTGAADDSGLPNDRFFAVRPEGSVSTLKIQRTERGDSAVYLCASSFTGTGETQYFGPGTRLLVL.

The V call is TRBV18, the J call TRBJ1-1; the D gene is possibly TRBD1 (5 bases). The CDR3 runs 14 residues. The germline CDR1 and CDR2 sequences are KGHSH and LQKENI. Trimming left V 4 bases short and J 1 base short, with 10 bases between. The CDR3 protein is CASSLTGQNTEAFF. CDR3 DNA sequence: TGTGCCAGCTCACTCACTGGACAGAACACTGAAGCTTTCTTT.

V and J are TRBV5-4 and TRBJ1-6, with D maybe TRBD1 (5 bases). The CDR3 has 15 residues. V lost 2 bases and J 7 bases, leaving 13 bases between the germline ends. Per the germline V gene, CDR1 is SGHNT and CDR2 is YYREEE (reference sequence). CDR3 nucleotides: TGTGCCAGCAGCTTAGGAAGGGGCGTGAATTCACCCCTCCACTTT. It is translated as CASSLGRGVNSPLHF.

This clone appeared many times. The CDR3 nucleotides are TGTGCCAGCAGTTCGACAGGGATTACGGGTAAAGAGACCCAGTACTTC. It encodes CASSSTGITGKETQYF. The rearrangement uses TRBV5-4 and TRBJ2-5; TRBD1 matches 7 bases. CDR1 and CDR2 (germline): SGHNT, YYREEE (reference sequence). V gave up 5 bases and J gave up 3 bases; unmatched junction bases: 13. The CDR3 spans 16 residues.

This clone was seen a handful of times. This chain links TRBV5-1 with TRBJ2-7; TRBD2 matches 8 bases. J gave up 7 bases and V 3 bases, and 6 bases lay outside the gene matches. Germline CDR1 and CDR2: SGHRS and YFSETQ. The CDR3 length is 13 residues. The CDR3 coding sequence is TGCGCCAGCAGCTCGGGGGGGATGAGGGAGCAGTACTTC. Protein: CASSSGGMREQYF.

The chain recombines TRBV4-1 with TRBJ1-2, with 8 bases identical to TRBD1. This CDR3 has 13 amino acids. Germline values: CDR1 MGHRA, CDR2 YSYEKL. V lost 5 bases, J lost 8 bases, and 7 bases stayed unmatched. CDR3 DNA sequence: TGCGCCAGCAGCAGGACAGGGCTGTACGGCTACACCTTC. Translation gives CASSRTGLYGYTF.

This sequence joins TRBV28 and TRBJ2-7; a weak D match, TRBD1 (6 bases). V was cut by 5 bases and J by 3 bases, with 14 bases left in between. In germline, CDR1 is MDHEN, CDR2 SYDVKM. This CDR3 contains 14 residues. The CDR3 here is CASSTGQPGYEQYF. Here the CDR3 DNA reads TGTGCCAGCAGTACAGGACAGCCGGGCTACGAGCAGTACTTC.

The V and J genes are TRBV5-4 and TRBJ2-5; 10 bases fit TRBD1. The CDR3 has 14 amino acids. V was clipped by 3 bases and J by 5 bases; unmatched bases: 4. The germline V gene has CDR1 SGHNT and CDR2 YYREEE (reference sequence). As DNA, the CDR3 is TGTGCCAGCAGCTGGACAGGGGGGGTGGAGACCCAGTACTTC. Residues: CASSWTGGVETQYF.

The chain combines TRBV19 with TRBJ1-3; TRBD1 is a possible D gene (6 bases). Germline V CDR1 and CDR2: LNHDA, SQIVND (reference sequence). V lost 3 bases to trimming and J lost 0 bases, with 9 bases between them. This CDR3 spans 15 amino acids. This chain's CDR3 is CASSMTGDSGNTIYF. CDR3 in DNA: TGTGCCAGTAGTATGACAGGAGACTCTGGAAACACCATATATTTT.

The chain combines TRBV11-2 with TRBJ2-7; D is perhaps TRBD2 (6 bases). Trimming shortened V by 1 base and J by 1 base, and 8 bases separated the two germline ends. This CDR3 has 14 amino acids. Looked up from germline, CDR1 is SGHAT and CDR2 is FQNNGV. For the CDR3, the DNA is TGTGCCAGCAGCTTAGTAGGGAGGTCCTACGAGCAGTACTTC. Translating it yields CASSLVGRSYEQYF.

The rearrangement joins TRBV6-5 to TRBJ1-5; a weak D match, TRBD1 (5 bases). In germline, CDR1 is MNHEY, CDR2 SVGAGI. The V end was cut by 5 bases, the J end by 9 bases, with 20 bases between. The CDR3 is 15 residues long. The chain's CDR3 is CASSTDTGSGLPQHF. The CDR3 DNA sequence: TGTGCCAGCAGTACCGACACAGGTAGTGGTTTGCCCCAGCATTTT.